This T cell receptor beta chain was captured in a study of OX40 agonist ivuxolimab in advanced cancers. About the study: Every 2 weeks, patients received ivuxolimab intravenously, dosed at 0.01 to 10 mg/kg. Of mixed ages from about 23 to 90 and averaging about 60 years, the group was roughly 85% male. General study points: Expanded peripheral T-cell antigen specificity went undetermined.

The V gene lost 7 bases and the J gene lost 1 base, with 11 bases spanning the gap. The germline CDR1 and CDR2 sequences are WNHNN and SYGVQD (reference sequence). The CDR3 spans 13 residues. If patients had autoimmune disease history or systemic immunosuppression, they were excluded. In regard to this clone: Its specificity is unknown.

Sequenced by immunoSEQ multiplex PCR; TCRdb stores in-frame clones only, minus some. The repertoire holds about 82,000 clones, with about 91% as singletons. The source is an adult with an advanced solid tumor such as melanoma, head and neck, liver or kidney cancer. The chain recombines TRBV10-1 with TRBJ2-7; tentative D call: TRBD1 (6 bases). The input for sequencing was CD4+ or CD8+ T cells sorted from blood, taken in a trial of the OX40 agonist ivuxolimab. DNA for the CDR3: TGCGCCAGCATTAGGGACAAATCCTACGAGCAGTACTTC. Protein product: CASIRDKSYEQYF.